This T cell receptor (beta chain) is drawn from a study of radiotherapy plus CTLA-4 blockade in lung cancer (dated by TCRdb to 2016 to 2019). For the wider study: Objective responses were observed in 18% of enrolled patients, and disease control was achieved in 31%.

On this clone: No antigen is known for it. Base qualities were left out, and no much larger clone turns up one base away.

Library generation was performed with the immunoSEQ multiplex PCR assay. Held by TCRdb, this immuneACCESS table contains in-frame sequences only and omits some clones. Under half of the omission traces to an unresolved V gene where checked; the cause of the rest is unknown. This sample gives roughly 80,000 clones in total; roughly 74% of them show up just once. The ten largest clones represent roughly a tenth of the sample. On the study overall, not on this receptor specifically: TCR clones derived from tumors expanded in peripheral blood after treatment with radiotherapy and ipilimumab. The strongest predictors of response were reported to be early dynamic shifts in blood T cell clones along with a rise in serum interferon-beta following radiation.

From its cysteine to its phenylalanine, the CDR3 spans 12 amino acids. Only CDR3 DNA remains: 36 bases, in frame from the first base. V was cut back by 5 bases and J by 4 bases, leaving a gap of 8 bases between them. Looking up the germline V gene yields CDR1 SGHTA and CDR2 FQGNSA. Focal radiation therapy combined with CTLA-4 blockade (ipilimumab) was tested in patients with chemo-refractory metastatic non-small-cell lung cancer. This TCR was sampled from a human donor with non-small cell lung cancer whose response to radiotherapy plus ipilimumab could not be evaluated. The specimen was peripheral blood, collected from a patient treated with radiotherapy plus ipilimumab. Recombination joined TRBV7-2 with TRBJ2-5, with the D segment identity uncertain. For the CDR3, the sequence is CASSRQSETQYF. Read as DNA, the sequence is TGTGCCAGCAGCCGTCAGTCAGAGACCCAGTACTTC.